This TCR beta chain was sequenced for a study of blood T cell repertoires in COVID-19. About the research overall: Acute and convalescent COVID-19 specimens originated in the United States, Italy and Spain. PBMCs, B-cell-depleted T cells, or T cells were the source of the cDNA or gDNA that made up the material.

In the source study's methods: Reference gene primer amplification gave nucleated cell count estimates. The protocol was immunoSEQ multiplex PCR, while the TCRdb copy is restricted to in-frame clones and leaves out a portion. For V, J and clone size, that table is used; D and trimming come from the DNA. The sample lists roughly 240,000 clones, 70% to 90% occurring once. This CDR3 has 16 residues. The J segment lost 5 bases and the V segment lost 1 base, leaving 7 bases of the junction unmatched. Germline CDR1 is ENHRY and CDR2 is SYGVKD. This sequence joins TRBV10-3 and TRBJ1-1; 10 nucleotides line up with TRBD1. This TCR derives from a man aged 50-59 years with COVID-19, enrolled during active disease. The source material was peripheral blood. The CDR3, as DNA: TGTGCCATCAGTGAGTACACCGACAGGGGGCATACTGAAGCTTTCTTT. This gives the protein CAISEYTDRGHTEAFF.